A selection of T cell receptor beta chains follows, all from one sample in a study of shared clonotypes between healthy human individuals. Only in-frame clones appear in the TCRdb table, and some are missing; sequencing was by immunoSEQ multiplex PCR. The data contain around 640,000 clones, around 96% of them singletons. Sample: naive CD8+ T cells sorted from blood. The receptors derive from a woman in her twenties or thirties in good health. The CDR3 runs from the conserved cysteine through the conserved F or W. Fields, in order: clone size, V gene, J gene, D gene, CDR3 protein, CDR3 DNA. D genes are given only for firm matches. Part of the rows lack a size; the others show once, few, many or a class for expanded clones.

abundance: .; v_gene: TRBV4-1; j_gene: TRBJ1-4; d_gene: .; CDR3aa: CASSYLDRATNEKLFF; CDR3nt: TGCGCCAGCAGCTACCTAGACAGAGCAACTAATGAAAAACTGTTTTTT
abundance: .; v_gene: TRBV9; j_gene: TRBJ1-1; d_gene: .; CDR3aa: CASSAPKGGLATEAFF; CDR3nt: TGTGCCAGCAGCGCCCCTAAGGGGGGGTTGGCCACTGAAGCTTTCTTT
abundance: .; v_gene: TRBV2; j_gene: TRBJ1-2; d_gene: .; CDR3aa: CASSETVRGYTF; CDR3nt: TGTGCCAGCAGTGAAACGGTGAGGGGCTACACCTTC
abundance: once; v_gene: TRBV7-9; j_gene: TRBJ2-3; d_gene: TRBD2; CDR3aa: CASSPAGGAGVADTQYF; CDR3nt: TGTGCCAGCAGCCCCGCGGGGGGCGCTGGGGTGGCGGATACGCAGTATTTT
abundance: .; v_gene: TRBV27; j_gene: TRBJ2-1; d_gene: .; CDR3aa: CASSRSGSSYNEQFF; CDR3nt: TGTGCCAGCAGCCGAAGCGGTAGCTCCTACAATGAGCAGTTCTTC
abundance: once; v_gene: TRBV27; j_gene: TRBJ2-7; d_gene: TRBD1; CDR3aa: CASSWSGGDEQYF; CDR3nt: TGTGCCAGCAGTTGGTCAGGGGGAGACGAGCAGTACTTC
abundance: .; v_gene: TRBV5-4; j_gene: TRBJ2-7; d_gene: .; CDR3aa: CASSHRDKSYEQYF; CDR3nt: TGTGCCAGCAGCCACCGGGACAAATCCTACGAGCAGTACTTC
abundance: .; v_gene: TRBV27; j_gene: TRBJ2-7; d_gene: .; CDR3aa: CASSLTPFFEQYF; CDR3nt: TGTGCCAGCAGCTTGACGCCATTCTTCGAGCAGTACTTC
abundance: .; v_gene: TRBV2; j_gene: TRBJ1-6; d_gene: .; CDR3aa: CASSEEGGLPPLHF; CDR3nt: TGTGCCAGCAGTGAGGAGGGGGGTTTGCCACCCCTCCACTTT
abundance: .; v_gene: TRBV7-9; j_gene: TRBJ1-3; d_gene: .; CDR3aa: CASSQDSSGNTIYF; CDR3nt: TGTGCCAGCAGCCAGGACAGCTCTGGAAACACCATATATTTT